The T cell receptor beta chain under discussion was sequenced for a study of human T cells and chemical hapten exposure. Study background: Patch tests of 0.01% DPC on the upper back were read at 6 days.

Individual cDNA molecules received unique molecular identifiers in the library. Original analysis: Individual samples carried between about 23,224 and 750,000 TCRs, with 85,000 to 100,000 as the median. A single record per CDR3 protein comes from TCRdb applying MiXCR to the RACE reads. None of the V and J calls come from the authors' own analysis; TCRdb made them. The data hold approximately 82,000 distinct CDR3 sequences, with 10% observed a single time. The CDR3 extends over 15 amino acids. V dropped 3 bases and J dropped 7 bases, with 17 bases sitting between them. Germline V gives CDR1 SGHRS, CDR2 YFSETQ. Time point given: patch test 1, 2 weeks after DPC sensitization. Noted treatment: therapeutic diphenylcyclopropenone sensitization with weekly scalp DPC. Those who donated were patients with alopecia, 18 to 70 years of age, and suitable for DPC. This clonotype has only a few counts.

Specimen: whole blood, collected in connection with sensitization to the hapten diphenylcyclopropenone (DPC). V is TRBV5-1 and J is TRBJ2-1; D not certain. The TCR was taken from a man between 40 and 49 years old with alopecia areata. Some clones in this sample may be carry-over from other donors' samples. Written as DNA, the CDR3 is TGCGCCAGCAGCTCCCGGGCCGAATACCGAAATGAGCAGTTCTTC. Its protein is CASSSRAEYRNEQFF.